A selection of T cell receptor beta chains follows, all from one sample in a study of CD8+ T cells in alopecia areata. TCRdb keeps only in-frame clones here, not all; method: immunoSEQ multiplex PCR. The profile shows some 180,000 clones, 40% to 65% of them singletons. The specimen comprised CD8+ T cells sorted from blood, sampled at week 24, from a patient treated with tofacitinib. These receptors all stem from a human donor with alopecia areata. Each CDR3 is given with its conserved first and last residue. The D gene is left open where the match is weak. Size is stated for part of the rows, as once, few or many counts, or as a class when the clone is expanded.

d_call,j_call,v_call,clone_size,cdr3_nt,cdr3_aa
TRBD2,TRBJ2-7,TRBV5-6,.,TGTGCCAGCAGCTGGTTAGCGGGGGCGCCCTACGAGCAGTACTTC,CASSWLAGAPYEQYF
.,TRBJ2-7,TRBV25-1,.,TGTGCCAGCAGTCAGACAGAATCCTACGAGCAGTACTTC,CASSQTESYEQYF
.,TRBJ1-1,TRBV25-1,.,TGTGCCAGCAGTGACAGGGGAGTAGTTTCTGAAGCTTTCTTT,CASSDRGVVSEAFF
TRBD2,TRBJ2-1,TRBV30,.,TGTGCCTGGAGCCGCGGGGCGGGGGGGAACAATGAGCAGTTCTTC,CAWSRGAGGNNEQFF
.,TRBJ2-2,TRBV30,.,TGTGCCTGGAATCTGGGGGCCGGGGAGCTGTTTTTT,CAWNLGAGELFF
.,TRBJ2-7,TRBV14,.,TGTGCCAGCAGCCAAGATAGAGGGACCGCCGATACCTACGAGCAGTACTTC,CASSQDRGTADTYEQYF
TRBD1,TRBJ1-1,TRBV29-1,.,TGCAGCGTTGAAGATCTTAGAGTAGGGGGCGGGACTGAAGCTTTCTTT,CSVEDLRVGGGTEAFF
.,TRBJ1-5,TRBV2,.,TGTGCCAGCCTCCGTGGGCAGCCCCAGCATTTT,CASLRGQPQHF
.,TRBJ2-1,TRBV19,few,TGTGCCAGTAGCCAGAACTCCTACAATGAGCAGTTCTTC,CASSQNSYNEQFF
.,TRBJ2-3,TRBV28,.,TGTGCCAGCAGTTTAATCGGGGAAGAGGCAGATACGCAGTATTTT,CASSLIGEEADTQYF
.,TRBJ1-1,TRBV29-1,few,TGCAGCGTTGAGTCAGGGTTCAACACTGAAGCTTTCTTT,CSVESGFNTEAFF
.,TRBJ2-7,TRBV9,.,TGTGCCAGCAGCATGGGACCGACCTACGAGCAGTACTTC,CASSMGPTYEQYF
TRBD1,TRBJ2-3,TRBV7-2,few,TGTGCCAGCAGCGCAACAGGGGGCTCTCTAGATACGCAGTATTTT,CASSATGGSLDTQYF
.,TRBJ2-1,TRBV11-2,.,TGTGCCAGCAGCTCGGGGGGCCGAGGTGTCTTCGAGCAGTTCTTC,CASSSGGRGVFEQFF
.,TRBJ1-2,TRBV5-6,.,TGTGCCAGCAGCTTGGAATACTATGGCTACACCTTC,CASSLEYYGYTF
.,TRBJ1-6,TRBV2,.,TGTGCCAGCTCCATTTCGGATTCCTATAATTCACCCCTCCACTTT,CASSISDSYNSPLHF
.,TRBJ1-1,TRBV4-3,.,TGCGCCAGCAGCCAAGATCGGTGGGAGGGTACTGAAGCTTTCTTT,CASSQDRWEGTEAFF
.,TRBJ1-1,TRBV11-2,few,TGTGCCAGCAGCTTAGCGGGCACGAACACTGAAGCTTTCTTT,CASSLAGTNTEAFF
.,TRBJ2-5,TRBV4-3,.,TGCGCCAGCAGCGTAACGGGGCAGGGAGAGACCCAGTACTTC,CASSVTGQGETQYF
.,TRBJ2-7,TRBV30,.,TGTGCCTGGACAGGGTCGACCTACGAGCAGTACTTC,CAWTGSTYEQYF
.,TRBJ1-1,TRBV14,few,TGTGCCAGCAGCCCGTTGCTGGGGGCAGACACTGAAGCTTTCTTT,CASSPLLGADTEAFF
TRBD1,TRBJ1-3,TRBV4-3,.,TGCGCCAGCAGCCAGGACAGGTCCTCTGGAAACACCATATATTTT,CASSQDRSSGNTIYF
TRBD1,TRBJ2-6,TRBV6-1,.,TGTGCCAGCAGTGGGGGACAGGGAGCTGGGGCCAACGTCCTGACTTTC,CASSGGQGAGANVLTF
.,TRBJ1-5,TRBV13,.,TGTGCCAGCAGCTTAGGCCAAGGTAATCAGCCCCAGCATTTT,CASSLGQGNQPQHF
.,TRBJ2-5,TRBV5-8,.,TGTGCCAGCAGCCCCTACTCCGAAGGGGTACAAGAGACCCAGTACTTC,CASSPYSEGVQETQYF
.,TRBJ1-5,TRBV15,once,TGTGCCACCAGCAGAGCATCCGATCAGCCCCAGCATTTT,CATSRASDQPQHF
.,TRBJ1-4,TRBV5-6,.,TGTGCCAGCAGCCTAAACCTTGCAACTAATGAAAAACTGTTTTTT,CASSLNLATNEKLFF
.,TRBJ2-1,TRBV9,.,TGTGCCAGCAGCGAGGGGGGCCAACGGGACCATGAGCAGTTCTTC,CASSEGGQRDHEQFF
.,TRBJ1-1,TRBV6-6,few,TGTGCCAGCAGTTACAGGGAAGCTTTCTTT,CASSYREAFF
.,TRBJ2-7,TRBV30,few,TGTGCCTGGAGTGTTGGTAGTCCCTCCTACGAGCAGTACTTC,CAWSVGSPSYEQYF
.,TRBJ2-7,TRBV30,.,TGTGCCTGGAGTGTATTAGGGGACGAGCAGTACTTC,CAWSVLGDEQYF